The clone carrying this T cell receptor beta chain has only one observation. This sample was included in a study of control samples from healthy donors and cancer patients. The repertoire was sequenced with immunoSEQ multiplex PCR; TCRdb's copy has only in-frame clones and lacks some. This table has about 92,000 clones, around 82% appearing once. The receptor's source is a woman between 55 and 75 years old in good health. The sequencing sample was made of blood.

The CDR3 here is CASSLRAGYTGELFF. The CDR3 DNA sequence: TGTGCCAGCAGCTTAAGGGCCGGCTACACCGGGGAGCTGTTTTTT. The rearrangement joins TRBV11-2 to TRBJ2-2; no firm D call. Germline CDR1 reads SGHAT; CDR2 reads FQNNGV. The length of the CDR3 is 15 residues. Trimming removed 2 bases at V and 3 bases at J, with 10 bases between.